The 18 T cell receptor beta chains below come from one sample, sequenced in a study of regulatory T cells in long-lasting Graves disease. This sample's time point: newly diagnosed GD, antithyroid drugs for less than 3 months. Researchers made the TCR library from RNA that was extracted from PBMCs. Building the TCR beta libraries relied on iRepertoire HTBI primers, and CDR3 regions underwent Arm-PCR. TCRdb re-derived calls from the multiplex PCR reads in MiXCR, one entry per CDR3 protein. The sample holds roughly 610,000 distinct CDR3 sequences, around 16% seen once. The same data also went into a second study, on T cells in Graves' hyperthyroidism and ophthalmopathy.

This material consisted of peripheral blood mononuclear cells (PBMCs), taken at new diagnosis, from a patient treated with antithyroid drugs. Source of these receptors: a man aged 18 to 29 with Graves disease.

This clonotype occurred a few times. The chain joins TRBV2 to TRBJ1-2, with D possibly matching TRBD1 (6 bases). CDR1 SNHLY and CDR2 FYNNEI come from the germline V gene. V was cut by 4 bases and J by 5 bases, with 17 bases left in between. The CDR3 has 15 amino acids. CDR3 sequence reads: CASSGEDSYLYGYTF. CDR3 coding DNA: TGTGCCAGCAGTGGGGAGGACAGCTATCTTTATGGCTACACCTTC.

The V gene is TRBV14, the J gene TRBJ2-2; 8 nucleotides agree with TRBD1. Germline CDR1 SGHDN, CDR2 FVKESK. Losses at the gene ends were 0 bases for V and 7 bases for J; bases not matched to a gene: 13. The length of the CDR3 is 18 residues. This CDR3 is CASSQDGAGGPPIGELFF. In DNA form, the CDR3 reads TGTGCCAGCAGCCAAGACGGGGCAGGGGGCCCTCCGATCGGGGAGCTGTTTTTT.

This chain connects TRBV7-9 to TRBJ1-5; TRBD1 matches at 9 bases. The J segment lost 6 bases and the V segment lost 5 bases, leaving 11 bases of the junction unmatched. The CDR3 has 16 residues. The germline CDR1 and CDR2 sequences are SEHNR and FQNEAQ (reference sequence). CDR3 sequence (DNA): TGTGCCAGCAGCGATCCTCCGGGACAGGGAGGTCAGCCCCAGCATTTT. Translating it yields CASSDPPGQGGQPQHF.

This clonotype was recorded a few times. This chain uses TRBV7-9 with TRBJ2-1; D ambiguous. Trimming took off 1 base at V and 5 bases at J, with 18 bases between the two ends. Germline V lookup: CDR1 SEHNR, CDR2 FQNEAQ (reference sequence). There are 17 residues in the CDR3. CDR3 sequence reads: CASSLDSSSVTNNEQFF. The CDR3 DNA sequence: TGTGCCAGCAGCTTAGATAGTTCCAGCGTCACGAACAATGAGCAGTTCTTC.

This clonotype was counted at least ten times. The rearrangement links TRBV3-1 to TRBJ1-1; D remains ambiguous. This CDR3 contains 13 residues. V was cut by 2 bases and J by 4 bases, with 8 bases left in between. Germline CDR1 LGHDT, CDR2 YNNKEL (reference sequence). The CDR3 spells CASSQIASTEAFF. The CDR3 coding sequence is TGTGCCAGCAGCCAAATAGCGAGCACTGAAGCTTTCTTT.

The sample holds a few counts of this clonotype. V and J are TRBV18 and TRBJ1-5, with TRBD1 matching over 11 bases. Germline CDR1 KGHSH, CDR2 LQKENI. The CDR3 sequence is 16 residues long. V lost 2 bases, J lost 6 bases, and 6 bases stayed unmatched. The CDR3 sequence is CASSPTGQGGTQPQHF. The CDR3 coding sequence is TGTGCCAGCTCACCAACGGGACAGGGGGGGACTCAGCCCCAGCATTTT.

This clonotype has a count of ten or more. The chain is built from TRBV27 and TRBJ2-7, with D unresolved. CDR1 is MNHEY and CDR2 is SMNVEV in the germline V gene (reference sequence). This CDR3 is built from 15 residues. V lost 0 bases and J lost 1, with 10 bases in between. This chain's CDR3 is CASSLSGYASYEQYF. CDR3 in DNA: TGTGCCAGCAGTTTATCAGGGTACGCTTCCTACGAGCAGTACTTC.

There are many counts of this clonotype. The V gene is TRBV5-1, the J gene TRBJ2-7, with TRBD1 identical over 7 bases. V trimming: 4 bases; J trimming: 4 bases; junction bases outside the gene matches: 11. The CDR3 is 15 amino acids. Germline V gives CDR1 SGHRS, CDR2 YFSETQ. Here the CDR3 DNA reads TGCGCCAGCAGCCCGTACCCCGGGACAGAGTACGAGCAGTACTTC. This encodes CASSPYPGTEYEQYF.

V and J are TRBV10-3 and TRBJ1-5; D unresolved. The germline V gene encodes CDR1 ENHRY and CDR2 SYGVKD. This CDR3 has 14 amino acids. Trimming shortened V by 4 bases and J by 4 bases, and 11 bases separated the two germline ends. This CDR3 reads CAISGPGTNQPQHF. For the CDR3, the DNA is TGTGCCATCAGTGGTCCCGGAACTAATCAGCCCCAGCATTTT.

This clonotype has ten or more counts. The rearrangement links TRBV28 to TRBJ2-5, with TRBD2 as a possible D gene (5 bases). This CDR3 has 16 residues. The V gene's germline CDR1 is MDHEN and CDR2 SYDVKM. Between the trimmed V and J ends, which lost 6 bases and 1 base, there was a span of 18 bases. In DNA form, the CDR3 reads TGTGCCAGCAGCACCGGGAACCCATCCCCCCAAGAGACCCAGTACTTC. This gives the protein CASSTGNPSPQETQYF.

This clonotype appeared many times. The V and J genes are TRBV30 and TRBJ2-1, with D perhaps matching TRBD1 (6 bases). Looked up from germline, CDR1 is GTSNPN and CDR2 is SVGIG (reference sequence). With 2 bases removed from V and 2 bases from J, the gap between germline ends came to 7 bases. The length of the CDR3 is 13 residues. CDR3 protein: CAWSTGTYNEQFF. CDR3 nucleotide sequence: TGTGCCTGGAGTACAGGGACCTACAATGAGCAGTTCTTC.

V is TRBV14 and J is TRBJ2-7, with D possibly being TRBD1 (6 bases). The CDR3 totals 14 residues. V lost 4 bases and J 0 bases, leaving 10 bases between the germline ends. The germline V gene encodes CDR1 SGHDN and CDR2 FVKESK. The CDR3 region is CASSLGTHSYEQYF. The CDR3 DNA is TGTGCCAGCAGCCTAGGGACACACTCCTACGAGCAGTACTTC.

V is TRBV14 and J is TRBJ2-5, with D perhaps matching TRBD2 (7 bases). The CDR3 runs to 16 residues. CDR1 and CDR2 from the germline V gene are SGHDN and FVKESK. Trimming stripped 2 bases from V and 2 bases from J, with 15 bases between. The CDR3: CASSQWGRGSQETQYF. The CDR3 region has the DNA TGTGCCAGCAGCCAATGGGGGCGGGGGTCACAAGAGACCCAGTACTTC.

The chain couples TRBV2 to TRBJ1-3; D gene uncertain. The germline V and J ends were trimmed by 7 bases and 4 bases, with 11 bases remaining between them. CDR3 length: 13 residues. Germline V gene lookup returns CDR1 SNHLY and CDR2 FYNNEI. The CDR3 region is CASIPHPGNTIYF. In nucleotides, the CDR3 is TGTGCCAGCATCCCCCACCCCGGAAACACCATATATTTT.

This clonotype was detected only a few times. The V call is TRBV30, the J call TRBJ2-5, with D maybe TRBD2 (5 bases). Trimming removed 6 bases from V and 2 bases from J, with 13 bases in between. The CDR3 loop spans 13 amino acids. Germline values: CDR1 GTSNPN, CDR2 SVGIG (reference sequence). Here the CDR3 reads CACLLREQETQYF. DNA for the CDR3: TGTGCCTGCTTACTACGGGAACAAGAGACCCAGTACTTC. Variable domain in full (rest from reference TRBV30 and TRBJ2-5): SQTIHQWPATLVQPVGSPLSLECTVEGTSNPNLYWYRQAAGRGLQLLFYSVGIGQISSEVPQNLSASRPQDRQFILSSKKLLLSDSGFYLCACLLREQETQYFGPGTRLLVL.

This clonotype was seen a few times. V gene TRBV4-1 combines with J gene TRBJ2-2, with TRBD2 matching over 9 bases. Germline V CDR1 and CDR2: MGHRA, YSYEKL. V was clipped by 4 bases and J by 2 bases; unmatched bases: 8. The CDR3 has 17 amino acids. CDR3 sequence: CASSLLGTSQNTGELFF. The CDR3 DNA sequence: TGCGCCAGCAGCCTGCTAGGGACTAGCCAAAACACCGGGGAGCTGTTTTTT.

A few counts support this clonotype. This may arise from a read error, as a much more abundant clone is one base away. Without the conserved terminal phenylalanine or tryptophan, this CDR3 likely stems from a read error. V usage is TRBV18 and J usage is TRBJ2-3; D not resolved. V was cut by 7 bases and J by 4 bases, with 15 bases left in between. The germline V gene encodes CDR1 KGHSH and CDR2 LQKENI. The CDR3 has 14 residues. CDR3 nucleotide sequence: TGTGCCAGCTTCCCCAACCCAAGCGCAGATACGCAGTATTCT. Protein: CASFPNPSADTQYS.

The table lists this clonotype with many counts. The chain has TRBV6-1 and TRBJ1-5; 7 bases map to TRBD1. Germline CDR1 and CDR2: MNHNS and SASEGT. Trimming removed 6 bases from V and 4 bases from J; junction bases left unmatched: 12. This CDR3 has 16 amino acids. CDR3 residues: CASSERGQGRNQPQHF. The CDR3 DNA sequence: TGTGCCAGCAGCGAGAGGGGGCAGGGTCGAAATCAGCCCCAGCATTTT.